The rows below give T cell receptor beta chains drawn from one sample of a study of control samples from healthy donors and cancer patients. Clones were sequenced by immunoSEQ multiplex PCR, and TCRdb holds only the in-frame ones, with some missing. Among about 94,000 clones listed, 90% were seen once. The source material was blood. All receptors come from a woman aged 18-29 years in good health. The CDR3 runs from the conserved cysteine through the conserved F or W. Clone size is given for some rows only: seen once, a few or many times, or a class if the clone is expanded.

V	J	size	CDR3
TRBV7-8	TRBJ1-1	NA	CASSRTGNTEAFF
TRBV9	TRBJ1-1	NA	CASSPRGSLNTEAFF
TRBV7-2	TRBJ2-1	NA	CASSLPSGLAQYNEQFF
TRBV2	TRBJ1-2	once	CASRTRQGSGYTF
TRBV21-1	TRBJ2-7	NA	CAIPPGNYEQYF
TRBV5-8	TRBJ2-5	NA	CASSYLAGGETQYF
TRBV6-6	TRBJ2-7	NA	CASTTTGSSYEQYF
TRBV20-1	TRBJ2-7	NA	CSAIGPIEQYF
TRBV25-1	TRBJ1-6	NA	CASSESGGAPLALHF
TRBV11-2	TRBJ2-5	NA	CASSSTTVTGSGTQYF
TRBV15	TRBJ2-7	once	CATSLDTYEQYF
TRBV3-1/TRBV3-2	TRBJ2-1	NA	CASSKGTSGPSYEQFF
TRBV10-2	TRBJ1-2	NA	CASSVEGGYGYTF